The 5 T cell receptor beta chains below come from one sample, sequenced in a study of early T cells in non-severe SARS-CoV-2 infection. One entry per CDR3 protein results from TCRdb running MiXCR on the 5' RACE reads. The data hold 88,000 or so distinct CDR3 sequences, with around 14% observed a single time. Specimen: whole blood. These receptors originate from an adult who was a healthcare worker with PCR-confirmed SARS-CoV-2 infection or an uninfected control (not recorded which).

The chain joins TRBV19 to TRBJ1-1, with D unresolved. The CDR3 is made up of 13 amino acids. From germline, CDR1 is LNHDA and CDR2 SQIVND (reference sequence). V was cut by 3 bases and J by 1 base, with 6 bases left in between. In DNA, the CDR3 is TGTGCCAGTAGTATCAAAGGGAACACTGAAGCTTTCTTT. Its protein product is CASSIKGNTEAFF. The full variable domain, with the rest looked up from reference TRBV19 and TRBJ1-1, is DGGITQSPKYLFRKEGQNVTLSCEQNLNHDAMYWYRQDPGQGLRLIYYSQIVNDFQKGDIAEGYSVSREKKESFPLTVTSAQKNPTAFYLCASSIKGNTEAFFGQGTRLTVV.

This clonotype was picked up a small number of times. The chain employs TRBV25-1 and TRBJ2-7; D is unclear. V gave up 6 bases and J gave up 3 bases, with 9 bases separating them. The CDR3 runs 12 residues. Germline assignment: CDR1 MGHDK and CDR2 SYGVNS. The CDR3 loop reads CASSNIGYEQYF. For the CDR3, the DNA is TGTGCCAGCAGCAACATCGGCTACGAGCAGTACTTC.

This clonotype was seen a handful of times. V gene TRBV20-1 combines with J gene TRBJ2-7; TRBD2 agrees at 11 bases. The CDR3 totals 17 residues. Germline lookup yields CDR1 DFQATT and CDR2 SNEGSKA (reference sequence). The V gene end was trimmed by 1 base and the J gene end by 2 bases; junction bases not matched to a gene: 10. Here the CDR3 reads CSARGAVAGGPAYEQYF. In nucleotides, the CDR3 is TGCAGTGCTAGAGGTGCCGTAGCGGGAGGGCCGGCCTACGAGCAGTACTTC.

This clonotype has a count of ten or more. V gene TRBV2 combines with J gene TRBJ1-2, with D perhaps matching TRBD1 (6 bases). This CDR3 contains 14 residues. Germline-derived CDR1 and CDR2 are SNHLY and FYNNEI. The V end lost 0 bases, the J end lost 5 bases, and 10 bases lay between the germline ends. This chain's CDR3 is CASSEAVQGYGYTF. The CDR3 nucleotides read TGTGCCAGCAGTGAAGCCGTACAGGGTTATGGCTACACCTTC.

The rearrangement joins TRBV29-1 to TRBJ2-4; 8 bases map to TRBD1. J lost 7 bases, V lost 4 bases, and 3 bases had no gene match. The CDR3 is made up of 12 amino acids. Germline CDR1 and CDR2: SQVTM and ANQGSEA. CDR3 sequence (DNA): TGCAGCGTTGGGACAGGGCCGAACATTCAGTACTTC. This codes for CSVGTGPNIQYF.